These T cell receptor beta chains were read from a single sample in a study of T cell responses to AZD1222 COVID-19 vaccine. This table comes from immunoSEQ multiplex PCR, and its TCRdb copy is limited to in-frame clones, with some not included. Of 150,000 to 200,000 clones in the sample, just over 90% were seen once. Sequenced material: peripheral blood, taken on day 0 of AZD1222 vaccination. The receptors come from an adult in good health. Each CDR3 is given with its conserved first and last residue. The D gene is left open where the match is weak. Expanded clones are given a class, and other clones once, few, many or no size at all.

d_gene	abundance	len	j_gene	v_gene	CDR3aa	CDR3nt
.	.	14	TRBJ2-1	TRBV3-1/TRBV3-2	CASSDVGPNNEQFF	TGTGCCAGCAGCGACGTCGGGCCGAACAATGAGCAGTTCTTC
.	.	14	TRBJ1-1	TRBV30	CAWSVGGKITEAFF	TGTGCCTGGAGTGTGGGGGGCAAGATCACTGAAGCTTTCTTT
.	.	15	TRBJ2-7	TRBV6-5	CASRVSRDHSYEQYF	TGTGCCAGCAGGGTGTCCCGGGACCACTCCTACGAGCAGTACTTC
TRBD1	.	14	TRBJ1-2	TRBV5-4	CASSGRQGNYGYTF	TGTGCCAGCAGCGGTCGACAGGGAAACTATGGCTACACCTTC
TRBD1	.	13	TRBJ1-1	TRBV29-1	CSVGRGTGTEAFF	TGCAGCGTGGGCAGGGGGACGGGGACTGAAGCTTTCTTT
.	.	12	TRBJ2-3	TRBV7-9	CASSPGTDTQYF	TGTGCCAGCAGCCCCGGGACAGATACGCAGTATTTT
.	once	15	TRBJ2-2	TRBV10-3	CAISALTGNTGELFF	TGTGCCATCAGTGCATTAACCGGAAACACCGGGGAGCTGTTTTTT
.	.	15	TRBJ2-4	TRBV10-2	CASSESMGAKNIQYF	TGCGCCAGCAGTGAGTCAATGGGGGCCAAAAACATTCAGTACTTC
.	.	15	TRBJ1-6	TRBV7-3	CASSLIADHNSPLHF	TGTGCCAGCAGCTTAATAGCAGACCATAATTCACCCCTCCACTTT
.	once	15	TRBJ2-1	TRBV15	CATRELKGFANEQFF	TGTGCCACCAGGGAATTGAAGGGTTTTGCGAATGAGCAGTTCTTC
.	.	14	TRBJ1-1	TRBV4-1	CASSQADRNTEAFF	TGCGCCAGCAGCCAAGCGGACAGGAACACTGAAGCTTTCTTT
TRBD1	.	16	TRBJ1-3	TRBV15	CATSRDLQGAGNTIYF	TGTGCCACCAGCAGAGATCTCCAGGGGGCTGGAAACACCATATATTTT
.	.	13	TRBJ2-7	TRBV5-6	CASSFPGAREQYF	TGTGCCAGCAGCTTCCCCGGGGCGAGAGAGCAGTACTTC
.	.	16	TRBJ2-3	TRBV27	CASSLGQTSRADTQYF	TGTGCCAGCAGTTTAGGGCAGACCTCCCGAGCAGATACGCAGTATTTT